Presented here are 32 T cell receptor beta chains from one specimen sequenced in a study of identical twins. MiXCR, applied by TCRdb to the 5' RACE reads, yields one record per CDR3 protein. The table lists 500,000 or so distinct CDR3 sequences, approximately 15% of them singletons. This sample also appeared in a second study, on yellow fever vaccine responses in identical twins.

The sample comprised CD4+ T cells sorted from blood. The receptors stem from a woman between 18 and 30 years old in good health.

This clonotype showed up many times. The V and J genes are TRBV14 and TRBJ2-1; 11 nucleotides match TRBD2. Per the germline V gene, CDR1 is SGHDN and CDR2 is FVKESK. V trimming: 2 bases; J trimming: 9 bases; junction bases outside the gene matches: 6. The CDR3 runs to 15 residues. The CDR3 DNA reads TGTGCCAGCAGCCAAACTAGCGGGGGTTACGGTGAGCAGTTCTTC. Protein sequence: CASSQTSGGYGEQFF. The variable domain in full, with the rest retrieved from reference TRBV14 and TRBJ2-1, is EAGVTQFPSHSVIEKGQTVTLRCDPISGHDNLYWYRRVMGKEIKFLLHFVKESKQDESGMPNNRFLAERTGGTYSTLKVQPAELEDSGVYFCASSQTSGGYGEQFFGPGTRLTVL.

The sample holds a few counts of this clonotype. The genes are TRBV4-1 and TRBJ2-1, with 7 bases lining up with TRBD2. With V trimmed by 0 bases and J by 8 bases, 7 bases remained unmatched. Germline V CDR1 and CDR2: MGHRA, YSYEKL. This CDR3 has 15 residues. CDR3 bases: TGCGCCAGCAGCCAAGATCCCCGGGGGGTTGATGAGCAGTTCTTC. Its translation: CASSQDPRGVDEQFF.

This sequence joins TRBV25-1 and TRBJ1-1; unclear D gene. Deletions cut 2 bases from V and 5 bases from J, with 9 bases between. The CDR3 has 13 residues. CDR1 and CDR2 (germline): MGHDK, SYGVNS. CDR3 amino acids: CASSEVAQTEAFF. CDR3 DNA sequence: TGTGCCAGCAGTGAAGTGGCGCAAACTGAAGCTTTCTTT.

The CDR3 sequence is CASSSPLTSGINNEQFF. CDR3 sequence (DNA): TGTGCCAGCAGTTCCCCTTTGACTAGCGGGATTAACAATGAGCAGTTCTTC. The rearrangement uses TRBV6-2 or TRBV6-3 and TRBJ2-1; 11 positions match TRBD2. This CDR3 comprises 17 residues. Looked up from germline, CDR1 is MNHEY and CDR2 is SVGEGT. V lost 4 bases to trimming and J lost 5 bases; unmatched junction nucleotides: 10.

In this sample, this clonotype turned up a few times. The chain has TRBV25-1 and TRBJ2-1; tentatively, D is TRBD1 or TRBD2 (5 bases each). From germline, CDR1 is MGHDK and CDR2 SYGVNS. This CDR3 contains 16 residues. With 4 bases removed from V and 2 bases from J, the gap between germline ends came to 15 bases. CDR3 nucleotides: TGTGCCAGCAGTGCCCGACAGACCGGGACCTACAATGAGCAGTTCTTC. Encoded protein: CASSARQTGTYNEQFF.

The sample holds a few counts of this clonotype. The rearrangement uses TRBV29-1 and TRBJ1-1; 7 nucleotides agree with TRBD1. From germline, CDR1 is SQVTM and CDR2 ANQGSEA. This CDR3 is built from 17 residues. Trimming took 4 bases from V and 3 from J; bases not matched to a gene: 17. The CDR3 DNA follows: TGCAGCGTTGGGGGGGTGGTAGGAAGGACAGGCGACACTGAAGCTTTCTTT. It translates to CSVGGVVGRTGDTEAFF. Based on the CDR3 plus reference TRBV29-1 and TRBJ1-1, the full variable domain is SAVISQKPSRDICQRGTSLTIQCQVDSQVTMMFWYRQQPGQSLTLIATANQGSEATYESGFVIDKFPISRPNLTFSTLTVSNMSPEDSSIYLCSVGGVVGRTGDTEAFFGQGTRLTVV.

The rearrangement joins TRBV18 to TRBJ2-1, with D uncertain. The V end lost 3 bases, the J end lost 7 bases, and 13 bases lay between the germline ends. Germline V lookup: CDR1 KGHSH, CDR2 LQKENI. CDR3 length equals 14 residues. The CDR3 protein is CASSPLGRRNEQFF. The CDR3 DNA sequence: TGTGCCAGCTCACCTTTGGGTAGGCGTAATGAGCAGTTCTTC.

Only a few counts were recorded for this clonotype. This chain connects TRBV5-5 to TRBJ2-3; the match to TRBD2 covers 7 bases. Germline V gene data show CDR1 as SGHKS and CDR2 as YYEKEE (reference sequence). V lost 0 bases, J lost 3 bases, and 4 bases stayed unmatched. CDR3 length: 15 residues. CDR3 in DNA: TGTGCCAGCAGCTTGGAGGGGCGGGGGACAGATACGCAGTATTTT. Translated: CASSLEGRGTDTQYF.

This clonotype was detected a few times. The DNA of the CDR3 is TGTGCCAGCAGCCAAGATCTTGGACAGTTCTCCTACGAGCAGTACTTC. It codes for CASSQDLGQFSYEQYF. V is TRBV3-1 and J is TRBJ2-7; possibly TRBD1 for D (6 bases). V shed 0 bases and J shed 0 bases, with 12 bases lying between them. Germline CDR1 and CDR2: LGHDT and YNNKEL (reference sequence). CDR3 size: 16 residues.

This chain joins TRBV11-2 and TRBJ2-3, with 9 bases lining up with TRBD2. Germline CDR1 SGHAT, CDR2 FQNNGV. The CDR3 has 19 amino acids. Losses at the gene ends were 5 bases for V and 6 bases for J; bases not matched to a gene: 21. The CDR3 DNA reads TGTGCCAGCAGCCGTTGGGGCGAGTCTAGCGGGGCCTCGGGGGATACGCAGTATTTT. It specifies CASSRWGESSGASGDTQYF.

This clonotype showed up just a few times. J is TRBJ2-7 and V is TRBV10-3, with D perhaps matching TRBD2 (6 bases). Germline V gene sequence: CDR1 ENHRY, CDR2 SYGVKD. The CDR3 length is 16 residues. V was shortened by 0 bases and J by 0 bases, with 12 bases between the two germline ends. Here the CDR3 reads CAISESSGLSSYEQYF. The DNA for the CDR3 is TGTGCCATCAGTGAGTCGAGCGGGCTCAGCTCCTACGAGCAGTACTTC.

This clonotype turned up a few times. The rearrangement uses TRBV12-3 or TRBV12-4 and TRBJ2-1, with TRBD1 matching 10 bases. The trim removed 6 bases at V and 12 bases at J, leaving 2 bases unmatched. The CDR3 has 11 residues. DNA of the CDR3: TGTGCCAGCAGGGACAGGGGGGTGCAGTTCTTC. It encodes CASRDRGVQFF.

The V and J genes are TRBV24-1 and TRBJ1-2, with TRBD1 matching 7 bases. The germline gives CDR1 KGHDR, CDR2 SFDVKD. V lost 4 bases and J lost 6; bases outside the gene matches: 7. This CDR3 region has 14 residues. In nucleotides, the CDR3 is TGTGCCACCAGTGACACGGACAGGCTCGATGGCTACACCTTC. Protein: CATSDTDRLDGYTF.

The V gene is TRBV7-9, the J gene TRBJ1-2, with D perhaps TRBD1 (6 bases). The V end was cut by 1 base, the J end by 1 base, with 16 bases between. Germline V CDR1 and CDR2: SEHNR, FQNEAQ (reference sequence). CDR3 size: 17 residues. Written as DNA, the CDR3 is TGTGCCAGCAGCTTAGGTATGAGGGGACAAGTTAACTATGGCTACACCTTC. It encodes CASSLGMRGQVNYGYTF.

This clonotype has a handful of counts. V gene TRBV5-1 combines with J gene TRBJ2-3, with 10 bases that match TRBD2. CDR3 length: 17 residues. The J segment lost 6 bases and the V segment lost 0 bases, leaving 10 bases of the junction unmatched. Looked up from germline, CDR1 is SGHRS and CDR2 is YFSETQ. CDR3 loop: CASSLEGSGRLRDTQYF. The CDR3 region has the DNA TGCGCCAGCAGCTTGGAAGGTAGCGGGAGGTTAAGGGATACGCAGTATTTT.

The V call is TRBV7-9, the J call TRBJ2-5; TRBD2 might be the D (7 bases). Germline CDR1 SEHNR, CDR2 FQNEAQ (reference sequence). The CDR3 extends over 14 amino acids. Trimming pared 0 bases from V and 6 bases from J, leaving 11 bases between. CDR3 loop: CASSLAGGPQTQYF. The CDR3 coding sequence is TGTGCCAGCAGCTTAGCGGGGGGGCCGCAGACCCAGTACTTC.

This clonotype was found a few times. The V and J genes are TRBV27 and TRBJ2-3; D is perhaps TRBD2 (6 bases). The germline CDR1 and CDR2 sequences are MNHEY and SMNVEV (reference sequence). The V end was cut by 8 bases, the J end by 0 bases, with 21 bases between. The CDR3 totals 17 residues. For the CDR3, the DNA is TGTGCCAGCGGCTCCCTTACCGGGACTGGGAGCACAGATACGCAGTATTTT. It specifies CASGSLTGTGSTDTQYF.

This chain joins TRBV2 and TRBJ2-2; the match to TRBD1 covers 8 bases. Unmatched junction bases numbered 3, after V lost 5 bases and J lost 1 base. Germline-derived CDR1 and CDR2 are SNHLY and FYNNEI. The CDR3 has 15 amino acids. The CDR3: CASSWDRMNTGELFF. In DNA, the CDR3 is TGTGCCAGCAGTTGGGACAGGATGAACACCGGGGAGCTGTTTTTT.

The rearrangement joins TRBV28 to TRBJ2-2; D is tentatively TRBD1 or TRBD2 (5 bases each). CDR3 length equals 14 residues. Trimming stripped 7 bases from V and 0 bases from J, with 9 bases between. Germline V CDR1 and CDR2: MDHEN, SYDVKM. CDR3 nucleotide sequence: TGTGCCAGCATGTTGGGGGCGAACACCGGGGAGCTGTTTTTT. This encodes CASMLGANTGELFF.

The rearrangement joins TRBV6-1 to TRBJ1-6; D perhaps matches TRBD1 (5 bases). Germline-derived CDR1 and CDR2 are MNHNS and SASEGT. V lost 10 bases and J 0 bases, leaving 16 bases between the germline ends. This CDR3 has 16 residues. Here the CDR3 reads CATKSPGSSYNSPLHF. The CDR3 DNA sequence: TGTGCCACCAAATCCCCAGGGAGCTCCTATAATTCACCCCTCCACTTT.

This clonotype has more than one count but fewer than ten. The rearrangement joins TRBV12-3 or TRBV12-4 to TRBJ1-6; 7 bases map to TRBD1. J gave up 7 bases and V 5 bases, and 8 bases lay outside the gene matches. This CDR3 comprises 15 residues. The CDR3 DNA reads TGTGCCAGCAGTGTATCCGGGACAGCCAATTCACCCCTCCACTTT. Amino acids: CASSVSGTANSPLHF.

This clonotype was seen a few times. J is TRBJ2-3 and V is TRBV5-1; D not resolved. Per germline, CDR1 SGHRS and CDR2 YFSETQ. This CDR3 has 14 amino acids. V lost 6 bases and J lost 3, with 14 bases in between. The CDR3 loop is CASTMDGFTDTQYF. The DNA of the CDR3 is TGCGCCAGCACCATGGACGGTTTTACAGATACGCAGTATTTT.

This clonotype turned up a few times. V and J are TRBV7-2 and TRBJ2-7, with 8 bases that match TRBD2. After removal of 1 base from V and 3 bases from J, the junction contained 2 bases not matched to a gene. This CDR3 region has 14 residues. Germline V gene data show CDR1 as SGHTA and CDR2 as FQGNSA. The CDR3 nucleotides read TGTGCCAGCAGCTTAGGGCGGGGGGTCTACGAGCAGTACTTC. Protein: CASSLGRGVYEQYF.

The chain is built from TRBV20-1 and TRBJ1-1, with 7 nucleotides matching TRBD1. The V segment lost 4 bases and the J segment 3 bases; nucleotides outside the gene matches: 11. In germline, CDR1 is DFQATT, CDR2 SNEGSKA (reference sequence). CDR3 size: 15 residues. The CDR3 nucleotides are TGCAGTGCTACTACCATCGGACAGGAGGACACTGAAGCTTTCTTT. Its protein product is CSATTIGQEDTEAFF.

This clonotype has only a few counts. The chain employs TRBV21-1 and TRBJ2-7; the DNA was not used to check the table's D call, TRBD1. TRBV21-1 is a known pseudogene. The CDR3 spans 18 residues. CDR3 protein: CASSKVSGCRGVAHEQYF. As DNA, the CDR3 is TGTGCCAGCAGCAAAGTATCGGGTTGTCGGGGGGTCGCACACGAGCAGTACTTC.

J is TRBJ2-3 and V is TRBV6-1, with 7 bases identical to TRBD2. V shed 6 bases, J shed 7 bases, and the junction held 13 bases outside the gene matches. The CDR3 extends over 15 amino acids. The germline V gene has CDR1 MNHNS and CDR2 SASEGT. The CDR3 sequence is CASSREPGGGNTQYF. CDR3 DNA sequence: TGTGCCAGCAGCAGGGAGCCGGGGGGTGGTAATACGCAGTATTTT.

In its sample, this clonotype was seen many times. CDR3 sequence: CSVGVSGRLEETQYF. The CDR3 DNA sequence: TGCAGCGTTGGTGTTAGCGGGAGGCTCGAAGAGACCCAGTACTTC. The rearrangement joins TRBV29-1 to TRBJ2-5, with 10 bases identical to TRBD2. The J segment lost 3 bases and the V segment lost 4 bases, leaving 8 bases of the junction unmatched. The CDR3 runs 15 residues. From germline, CDR1 is SQVTM and CDR2 ANQGSEA.

This clonotype has more than one count but fewer than ten. CDR3 protein: CATSRGRLAGRTNTGELFF. CDR3 bases: TGTGCCACCAGCAGAGGTCGGCTAGCGGGGAGAACGAACACCGGGGAGCTGTTTTTT. V is TRBV15 and J is TRBJ2-2, with TRBD2 identical over 9 bases. CDR3 length: 19 amino acids. V lost 1 base, J lost 0 bases, and 9 bases stayed unmatched. The germline V gene has CDR1 LNHNV and CDR2 YYDKDF (reference sequence).

V gene TRBV13 combines with J gene TRBJ2-1; perhaps TRBD2 as D (5 bases). V lost 9 bases, J lost 7 bases, and 16 bases lay in between. The CDR3 totals 13 residues. CDR1 and CDR2 from the germline V gene are PRHDT and FYEKMQ (reference sequence). The CDR3 sequence: CASTRLNLNEQFF. CDR3 nucleotides: TGTGCCAGTACCAGACTAAACCTAAATGAGCAGTTCTTC.

This sequence joins TRBV3-1 and TRBJ2-3; TRBD2 aligns across 15 bases. Germline CDR1 and CDR2: LGHDT and YNNKEL (reference sequence). Trimming took 3 bases from V and 8 from J; bases not matched to a gene: 6. The CDR3 has 16 residues. The CDR3 protein is CASSQGLAGGTGTQYF. The CDR3 DNA is TGTGCCAGCAGCCAGGGACTAGCGGGGGGAACCGGTACGCAGTATTTT.

This clonotype was recorded a few times. The V and J genes are TRBV6-2 or TRBV6-3 and TRBJ2-7; possibly TRBD2 for D (6 bases). V was pared by 6 bases and J by 0 bases, with 12 bases between. Looked up from germline, CDR1 is MNHEY and CDR2 is SVGEGT. The CDR3 is made up of 14 amino acids. DNA of the CDR3: TGTGCCAGCAGCACTCCGGGAGACTCCTACGAGCAGTACTTC. This encodes CASSTPGDSYEQYF.

This chain links TRBV6-5 with TRBJ1-1; D perhaps matches TRBD1 (6 bases). The CDR3 sequence is 15 residues long. V was trimmed by 4 bases and J by 1 base, leaving 13 bases between them. The V gene's germline CDR1 is MNHEY and CDR2 SVGAGI. In DNA form, the CDR3 reads TGTGCCAGCAGTTCAGGGGCCTTAGGGAACACTGAAGCTTTCTTT. Translated, it gives CASSSGALGNTEAFF.